One and the same sample provided the 26 T cell receptor beta chains below, sequenced in a study of blood T cell repertoires in COVID-19. Generated by immunoSEQ multiplex PCR, the TCRdb table keeps only in-frame clones and is missing some. The sample holds some 160,000 clones; about four fifths are singletons and the top ten take about 19%. Input material: peripheral blood. The receptors were sampled from a woman between 65 and 79 years old who had recovered from COVID-19.

V is TRBV10-3 and J is TRBJ2-7; 12 bases match TRBD2. V shed 5 bases and J 3 bases; nucleotides not matched to a gene: 8. The CDR3 spans 16 residues. Germline V gene data show CDR1 as ENHRY and CDR2 as SYGVKD. CDR3 nucleotide sequence: TGTGCCATCAGTAGACCGGGACTAGCGGGCTTCTACGAGCAGTACTTC. Protein product: CAISRPGLAGFYEQYF.

The chain joins TRBV3-1 (or the pseudogene TRBV3-2) to TRBJ2-2; the D gene is possibly TRBD2 (5 bases). V lost 2 bases, J lost 10 bases, and 11 bases lay in between. Germline assignment: CDR1 LGHDT and CDR2 YNNKEL (reference sequence). This CDR3 contains 13 residues. The CDR3 region has the DNA TGTGCCAGCAGCCAACGCGTCCTAGCGGAGCTGTTTTTT. As protein: CASSQRVLAELFF.

The chain links TRBV7-2 to TRBJ1-2; D gene uncertain. Between the trimmed V and J ends, which lost 4 bases and 2 bases, there was a span of 8 bases. The germline V gene has CDR1 SGHTA and CDR2 FQGNSA. CDR3 length: 13 amino acids. DNA for the CDR3: TGTGCCAGCAGCTCTGGCACCAACTATGGCTACACCTTC. Amino acids: CASSSGTNYGYTF.

The chain employs TRBV28 and TRBJ2-1; TRBD2 matches at 10 bases. This CDR3 is built from 15 residues. V dropped 5 bases and J dropped 8; count of bases not matched to a gene: 9. Germline loops: CDR1 MDHEN, CDR2 SYDVKM. CDR3 DNA: TGTGCCAGCAGTGAAGCGGGAGGGAGAAGCTATGAGCAGTTCTTC. Translating it yields CASSEAGGRSYEQFF.

The CDR3 region is CASSGAGGPRETQYF. The CDR3 DNA reads TGTGCCAGCAGTGGGGCGGGAGGGCCCCGGGAGACCCAGTACTTC. This rearrangement joins TRBV7-9 to TRBJ2-5, with TRBD2 identical over 9 bases. Trimming cost V 6 bases and J 5 bases; bases outside gene matches: 10. The CDR3 consists of 15 residues. Germline V CDR1 and CDR2: SEHNR, FQNEAQ (reference sequence). Combining the CDR3 with reference TRBV7-9 and TRBJ2-5 gives the whole variable domain DTGVSQNPRHKITKRGQNVTFRCDPISEHNRLYWYRQTLGQGPEFLTYFQNEAQLEKSRLLSDRFSAERPKGSFSTLEIQRTEQGDSAMYLCASSGAGGPRETQYFGPGTRLLVL.

J is TRBJ1-2 and V is TRBV7-9, with 7 bases fitting TRBD1. Germline V gene lookup returns CDR1 SEHNR and CDR2 FQNEAQ (reference sequence). The CDR3 has 15 residues. Trimming took 4 bases from V and 0 from J; bases not matched to a gene: 5. CDR3 coding DNA: TGTGCCAGCAGCTACCGGGACAGCACTAACTATGGCTACACCTTC. As protein: CASSYRDSTNYGYTF.

The gene calls are TRBV5-5 and TRBJ2-6, with 7 bases aligning to TRBD1. CDR1 and CDR2 from the germline V gene are SGHKS and YYEKEE (reference sequence). CDR3 length equals 17 residues. The V and J ends lost 4 bases and 1 base, in that order; junction bases with no gene match: 8. This chain's CDR3 is CASSRTGTASGANVLTF. The DNA for the CDR3 is TGTGCCAGCAGCCGAACCGGGACAGCTTCTGGGGCCAACGTCCTGACTTTC.

The DNA of the CDR3 is TGCGCCAGCAGCCCGGGCTTCCCGGGGAGCACCATATATTTT. Translating it yields CASSPGFPGSTIYF. The rearrangement links TRBV5-1 to TRBJ1-3; D not certain. The V gene's germline CDR1 is SGHRS and CDR2 YFSETQ. V dropped 4 bases and J dropped 9 bases, with 17 bases sitting between them. The CDR3 runs to 14 residues. Using reference TRBV5-1 and TRBJ1-3 for the parts outside the CDR3, the full variable domain is KAGVTQTPRYLIKTRGQQVTLSCSPISGHRSVSWYQQTPGQGLQFLFEYFSETQRNKGNFPGRFSGRQFSNSRSEMNVSTLELGDSALYLCASSPGFPGSTIYFGEGSWLTVV.

The genes are TRBV18 and TRBJ2-3; D not certain. CDR3 size: 15 residues. The V end lost 3 bases, the J end lost 5 bases, and 15 bases lay between the germline ends. Germline CDR1 is KGHSH and CDR2 is LQKENI. The CDR3 DNA follows: TGTGCCAGCTCACCTCTGGGCTTGTACCAAGATACGCAGTATTTT. It translates to CASSPLGLYQDTQYF.

V is TRBV5-1 and J is TRBJ2-1; perhaps TRBD1 as D (5 bases). In germline, CDR1 is SGHRS, CDR2 YFSETQ. This CDR3 contains 12 residues. The V gene lost 0 bases and the J gene lost 9 bases, with 7 bases spanning the gap. Here the CDR3 DNA reads TGCGCCAGCAGCTTGGCCCAGGGTGAGCAGTTCTTC. Protein sequence: CASSLAQGEQFF.

This chain joins TRBV24-1 and TRBJ2-3; TRBD1 is a possible D gene (6 bases). The CDR3 is 16 residues long. V lost 0 bases to trimming and J lost 1 base, with 10 bases between them. Germline V gene lookup returns CDR1 KGHDR and CDR2 SFDVKD. The CDR3 sequence: CATSDLGGGGTDTQYF. DNA of the CDR3: TGTGCCACCAGTGATTTGGGTGGGGGCGGCACAGATACGCAGTATTTT.

The rearrangement joins TRBV7-3 to TRBJ1-4; unclear D gene. The CDR3 totals 15 residues. Trimming took 5 bases from V and 7 from J, leaving 17 bases between them. The V gene's germline CDR1 is SGHTA and CDR2 FQGTGA. CDR3 protein: CASSPRGVSGEKLFF. Written as DNA, the CDR3 is TGTGCCAGCAGCCCGCGCGGGGTCTCGGGTGAAAAACTGTTTTTT.

V gene TRBV5-1 combines with J gene TRBJ1-1; D may be TRBD1 (5 bases). The CDR3 consists of 15 residues. In germline, CDR1 is SGHRS, CDR2 YFSETQ. Trimming removed 4 bases from V and 1 base from J, with 14 bases in between. The CDR3: CASSARQIRNTEAFF. CDR3 coding DNA: TGCGCCAGCAGCGCCCGACAGATCAGGAACACTGAAGCTTTCTTT.

The chain employs TRBV20-1 and TRBJ1-6; possibly TRBD1 for D (5 bases). The CDR3 is 14 amino acids. CDR1 and CDR2 (germline): DFQATT, SNEGSKA (reference sequence). Trimming removed 3 bases from V and 10 bases from J, with 16 bases in between. CDR3 sequence: CSASRPQGGSPLHF. CDR3 nucleotides: TGCAGTGCTAGTCGACCCCAGGGAGGATCACCCCTCCACTTT.

A note on this clone: The germline gene is not matched at one end of the junction; a read error may be the cause. The chain employs TRBV25-1 and TRBJ1-1; 8 bases match TRBD1. The CDR3 is 15 amino acids. Germline CDR1 reads MGHDK; CDR2 reads SYGVNS. CDR3 DNA: TGTGCCAGCAGCGAATGGGTTACAGGGGGCACTGAAGCTTTCTTT. It is translated as CASSEWVTGGTEAFF.

The CDR3: CASSLLPRGQKAYTGELFF. DNA for the CDR3: TGCGCCAGCAGCTTACTACCCAGGGGGCAGAAAGCTTACACCGGGGAGCTGTTTTTT. The V and J genes are TRBV5-1 and TRBJ2-2; TRBD1 aligns across 8 bases. J gave up 3 bases and V 2 bases, and 15 bases lay outside the gene matches. CDR1 and CDR2 from the germline V gene are SGHRS and YFSETQ. This CDR3 contains 19 residues.

This chain links TRBV18 with TRBJ1-6; D remains unclear. Germline V gene lookup returns CDR1 KGHSH and CDR2 LQKENI. V shed 8 bases and J shed 0 bases, with 8 bases lying between them. The CDR3 has 14 amino acids. The CDR3 sequence is CASALSSYNSPLHF. The CDR3 coding sequence is TGTGCCAGCGCCCTGAGCTCCTATAATTCACCCCTCCACTTT.

This clone was observed once. The CDR3 nucleotides are TGTGCCAGCATGCGGGACTCGTACCAAGAGACCCAGTACTTC. Translating gives CASMRDSYQETQYF. J is TRBJ2-5 and V is TRBV6-5, with D possibly TRBD2 on 6 matching bases. CDR1 MNHEY and CDR2 SVGAGI come from the germline V gene. The length of the CDR3 is 14 residues. V lost 7 bases and J lost 0, with 12 bases in between.

V gene TRBV18 combines with J gene TRBJ1-4; D uncertain. V was cut by 3 bases and J by 4 bases, with 12 bases left in between. The CDR3 contains 15 residues. Germline loops: CDR1 KGHSH, CDR2 LQKENI. In DNA form, the CDR3 reads TGTGCCAGCTCACCCCCGTCGACGGGTAATGAAAAACTGTTTTTT. Protein product: CASSPPSTGNEKLFF.

The CDR3 sequence is CASSRGYQPQHF. CDR3 DNA: TGTGCCAGTAGTCGGGGGTATCAGCCCCAGCATTTT. This sequence joins TRBV19 and TRBJ1-5, with D maybe TRBD1 (5 bases). The CDR3 extends over 12 amino acids. Germline V gene data show CDR1 as LNHDA and CDR2 as SQIVND (reference sequence). V was shortened by 5 bases and J by 5 bases, with 7 bases between the two germline ends. Full variable domain (missing parts from reference TRBV19 and TRBJ1-5): DGGITQSPKYLFRKEGQNVTLSCEQNLNHDAMYWYRQDPGQGLRLIYYSQIVNDFQKGDIAEGYSVSREKKESFPLTVTSAQKNPTAFYLCASSRGYQPQHFGDGTRLSIL.

The V call is TRBV4-1, the J call TRBJ1-4; 7 nucleotides agree with TRBD1. The CDR3 runs to 15 residues. The junction had 5 bases not matched to a gene; V was cut back by 4 bases and J by 3 bases. Germline V gene data show CDR1 as MGHRA and CDR2 as YSYEKL. DNA of the CDR3: TGCGCCAGCAGCCCCCCCGGGACAGCTAATGAAAAACTGTTTTTT. This encodes CASSPPGTANEKLFF.

This chain connects TRBV6-6 to TRBJ2-7; TRBD1 matches at 7 bases. CDR1 MNHNY and CDR2 SVGAGI come from the germline V gene (reference sequence). The CDR3 loop spans 15 amino acids. Trimming cost V 6 bases and J 4 bases; bases outside gene matches: 12. The CDR3 sequence: CASSQPTGTVYEQYF. CDR3 bases: TGTGCCAGCAGCCAACCGACCGGGACAGTTTACGAGCAGTACTTC.

This clone occurred a few times. The rearrangement uses TRBV6-5 and TRBJ1-6; D ambiguous. The CDR3 contains 13 residues. Trimming pared 0 bases from V and 11 bases from J, leaving 8 bases between. Germline CDR1 reads MNHEY; CDR2 reads SVGAGI. CDR3 in amino acids: CASSYSRVAPLHF. The DNA for the CDR3 is TGTGCCAGCAGTTACTCGAGGGTCGCACCCCTCCACTTT.

The sample holds a few counts of this clone. The CDR3, as DNA: TGCGCCAGCAGCTTGGGGGGCGCCCGGGGGGAGCTGTTTTTT. As protein: CASSLGGARGELFF. V and J are TRBV5-1 and TRBJ2-2; maybe TRBD1 (5 bases). Per germline, CDR1 SGHRS and CDR2 YFSETQ. The CDR3 runs 14 residues. Trimming took 0 bases from V and 8 from J, leaving 11 bases between them.

CDR3 protein: CASSRSPGSGGPYEQYF. CDR3 in DNA: TGTGCCAGCAGTCGGTCCCCCGGGAGCGGGGGCCCCTACGAGCAGTACTTC. The V call is TRBV27, the J call TRBJ2-7; the match to TRBD2 covers 8 bases. V shed 5 bases and J 2 bases; nucleotides not matched to a gene: 14. The length of the CDR3 is 17 residues. Germline lookup yields CDR1 MNHEY and CDR2 SMNVEV (reference sequence).

V is TRBV20-1 and J is TRBJ1-1, with TRBD1 as a possible D gene (5 bases). Trimming pared 3 bases from V and 1 base from J, leaving 12 bases between. Per germline, CDR1 DFQATT and CDR2 SNEGSKA (reference sequence). The CDR3 covers 14 residues. The CDR3 protein is CSASPARANTEAFF. CDR3 coding DNA: TGCAGTGCTAGTCCGGCCAGGGCGAACACTGAAGCTTTCTTT.